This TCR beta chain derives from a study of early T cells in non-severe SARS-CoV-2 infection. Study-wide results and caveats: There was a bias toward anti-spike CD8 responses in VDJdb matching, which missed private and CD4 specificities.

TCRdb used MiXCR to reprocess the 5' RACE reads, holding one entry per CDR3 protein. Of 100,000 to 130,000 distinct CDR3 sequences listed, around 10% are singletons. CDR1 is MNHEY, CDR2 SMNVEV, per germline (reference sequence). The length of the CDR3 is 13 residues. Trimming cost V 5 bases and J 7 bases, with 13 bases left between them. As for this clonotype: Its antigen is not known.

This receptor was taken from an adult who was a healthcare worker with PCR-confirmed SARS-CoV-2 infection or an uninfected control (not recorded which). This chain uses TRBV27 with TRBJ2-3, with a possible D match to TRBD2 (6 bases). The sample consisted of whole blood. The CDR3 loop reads CASSPGTGNTQYF. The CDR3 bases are TGTGCCAGCAGTCCAGGGACTGGGAATACGCAGTATTTT.